This section outlines one T cell receptor (beta chain) sequence together with its context. As yet, its antigen is unknown. Hyperthyroidism of Graves' type that showed no ophthalmopathy progression within 18 months was stable. This specimen belongs to a study of T cells in Graves' hyperthyroidism and ophthalmopathy. On the study more broadly: Peripheral blood collection took place at initial diagnosis, before any treatment.

RNA transcripts yielded amplified TCR beta CDR3 regions. RT-PCR in the first round (using the HTBI primer set) targeted the TCR CDR3. MiXCR, run by TCRdb on the multiplex PCR reads, gives a single entry per CDR3 protein. The top ten clones hold less than 4.5% of a sample with some 620,000 distinct CDR3 sequences, around 15% of them seen once. Per the germline V gene, CDR1 is LNHDA and CDR2 is SQIVND (reference sequence). The CDR3 loop spans 17 amino acids. Trimming took 3 bases from V and 3 from J; bases not matched to a gene: 6. Points from the study as a whole: Most thyroid clonotypes expanded above 0.001 appeared in blood too.

Sequenced: blood. The rearrangement joins TRBV19 to TRBJ2-2, with TRBD2 matching over 11 bases. The receptor was isolated from a woman in her thirties with Graves' hyperthyroidism. The CDR3 loop is CASSIGTSGPYTGELFF. The CDR3 region has the DNA TGTGCCAGTAGTATCGGGACTAGCGGACCGTACACCGGGGAGCTGTTTTTT.